Below, 23 T cell receptor beta chains from the same sample are listed, as sequenced in a study of blood T cell repertoires in COVID-19. Sequencing was performed with immunoSEQ multiplex PCR; in TCRdb, only in-frame clones are kept and a portion is missing. The table lists fewer than 700,000 clones, 85% to 90% of them singletons. The sequenced sample consisted of peripheral blood. The source of these receptors is a woman between 45 and 60 years old with COVID-19, enrolled during active disease.

This chain links TRBV27 with TRBJ2-1, with 12 bases matching TRBD2. The CDR3 extends over 16 amino acids. Per germline, CDR1 MNHEY and CDR2 SMNVEV (reference sequence). Unmatched junction bases numbered 3, after V lost 3 bases and J lost 3 bases. As DNA, the CDR3 is TGTGCCAGCAGTTTCCGACTAGCGGGGGTCTACAATGAGCAGTTCTTC. The encoded protein is CASSFRLAGVYNEQFF.

The rearrangement uses TRBV2 and TRBJ1-1; no clear D. Germline CDR1 SNHLY, CDR2 FYNNEI. V lost 4 bases and J 2 bases, leaving 8 bases between the germline ends. The CDR3 sequence is 13 residues long. The CDR3 DNA reads TGTGCCAGCAGTGCTGACTTTAACACTGAAGCTTTCTTT. It translates to CASSADFNTEAFF.

The V and J genes are TRBV19 and TRBJ1-1; D perhaps matches TRBD1 (5 bases). Germline CDR1 reads LNHDA; CDR2 reads SQIVND (reference sequence). V gave up 9 bases and J gave up 4 bases, with 12 bases separating them. The length of the CDR3 is 12 residues. The DNA of the CDR3 is TGTGCCAGGCCCCCCGGGGGCACTGAAGCTTTCTTT. Translation: CARPPGGTEAFF.

The chain links TRBV5-5 to TRBJ1-2; the match to TRBD1 covers 8 bases. The CDR3 has 16 amino acids. J lost 2 bases, V lost 3 bases, and 9 bases had no gene match. From germline, CDR1 is SGHKS and CDR2 YYEKEE (reference sequence). CDR3 bases: TGTGCCAGCAGCTCCGACCCGGGACAGGAGAACTATGGCTACACCTTC. Protein sequence: CASSSDPGQENYGYTF.

This sequence joins TRBV11-2 and TRBJ2-1; 12 bases align to TRBD2. In germline, CDR1 is SGHAT, CDR2 FQNNGV. This CDR3 comprises 18 residues. The V segment lost 5 bases and the J segment 4 bases; nucleotides outside the gene matches: 12. The DNA for the CDR3 is TGTGCCAGCAGCCCCAGACTAGCGGGGGCTCTGGCTTACAATGAGCAGTTCTTC. Amino acids: CASSPRLAGALAYNEQFF.

The chain carries TRBV9 and TRBJ2-4; weak D call: TRBD1 (6 bases). The V gene lost 5 bases and the J gene lost 0 bases, with 9 bases spanning the gap. Germline V CDR1 and CDR2: SGDLS, YYNGEE. This CDR3 has 14 amino acids. CDR3 DNA: TGTGCCAGCAGTACAGGGTTAGCCAAAAACATTCAGTACTTC. This translates into CASSTGLAKNIQYF.

The chain carries TRBV6-5 and TRBJ1-3; D not certain. Germline CDR1 reads MNHEY; CDR2 reads SVGAGI. Trimming removed 2 bases at V and 4 bases at J, with 9 bases between. The CDR3 sequence is 14 residues long. The CDR3 DNA follows: TGTGCCAGCAGTTACCCGAGGGCAGGAAACACCATATATTTT. Translation: CASSYPRAGNTIYF.

The chain carries TRBV28 and TRBJ1-1; D unresolved. Germline CDR1 reads MDHEN; CDR2 reads SYDVKM. V was pared by 5 bases and J by 10 bases, with 11 bases between. The CDR3 has 11 residues. Here the CDR3 DNA reads TGTGCCAGCAGTCAGGCCCTCGGAGCTTTCTTT. Translation gives CASSQALGAFF.

The chain combines TRBV6-5 with TRBJ1-4; D gene ambiguous. Germline V CDR1 and CDR2: MNHEY, SVGAGI. The CDR3 has 13 amino acids. Trimming stripped 6 bases from V and 5 bases from J, with 10 bases between. Here the CDR3 DNA reads TGTGCCAGCAGAAGTAGAGCGAATGAAAAACTGTTTTTT. Its translation is CASRSRANEKLFF.

The chain carries TRBV30 and TRBJ2-2, with D possibly being TRBD1 (6 bases). The germline V gene encodes CDR1 GTSNPN and CDR2 SVGIG (reference sequence). This CDR3 has 19 amino acids. Trimming shortened V by 0 bases and J by 4 bases, and 24 bases separated the two germline ends. The CDR3 sequence: CAWSVIRPSGHLGTGELFF. DNA for the CDR3: TGTGCCTGGAGTGTAATCCGCCCCTCGGGACATCTGGGCACCGGGGAGCTGTTTTTT.

The J gene is TRBJ2-3, the V gene TRBV7-3; TRBD2 might be the D (6 bases). The V gene lost 3 bases and the J gene lost 6 bases, with 10 bases spanning the gap. The CDR3 contains 13 residues. The germline V gene encodes CDR1 SGHTA and CDR2 FQGTGA. As DNA, the CDR3 is TGTGCCAGCAGCTTTTCGGGGGTTGATACGCAGTATTTT. It yields the protein CASSFSGVDTQYF.

The CDR3 region is CASSYRGNYGYTF. CDR3 in DNA: TGTGCCAGCAGTTATCGGGGGAACTATGGCTACACCTTC. This chain links TRBV27 with TRBJ1-2; a possible D gene is TRBD1 (5 bases). CDR3 size: 13 residues. Trimming left V 4 bases short and J 2 bases short, with 8 bases between. Germline-derived CDR1 and CDR2 are MNHEY and SMNVEV (reference sequence).

This clone was counted only a few times. The CDR3 is CASRFRRGTDTQYF. The CDR3 DNA sequence: TGTGCCAGCAGATTTAGGAGGGGCACAGATACGCAGTATTTT. This chain links TRBV6-5 with TRBJ2-3; possibly TRBD2 for D (6 bases). The CDR3 runs 14 residues. CDR1 and CDR2 (germline): MNHEY, SVGAGI. Trimming took off 6 bases at V and 1 base at J, with 11 bases between the two ends.

J is TRBJ2-6 and V is TRBV27; D not certain. CDR1 is MNHEY, CDR2 SMNVEV, per germline (reference sequence). Trimming cost V 5 bases and J 4 bases, with 6 bases left between them. The CDR3 contains 13 residues. The CDR3 is CASSITGANVLTF. CDR3 bases: TGTGCCAGCAGTATTACAGGGGCCAACGTCCTGACTTTC.

A single count supports this clone. The V call is TRBV2, the J call TRBJ2-5, with 10 bases aligning to TRBD1. CDR3 length: 15 amino acids. Germline V gene lookup returns CDR1 SNHLY and CDR2 FYNNEI. J was trimmed by 4 bases and V by 9 bases; bases with no gene match: 11. The CDR3 DNA reads as TGTGCCAGTGGGAGGGGGACAGGGGCGCGAGAGACCCAGTACTTC. Amino acids: CASGRGTGARETQYF.

This clone came up once. The chain combines TRBV24-1 with TRBJ1-1, with D tentatively TRBD1 (5 bases). Germline values: CDR1 KGHDR, CDR2 SFDVKD. This CDR3 has 13 amino acids. V was shortened by 11 bases and J by 8 bases, with 20 bases between the two germline ends. CDR3 amino acids: CAIGTSDNSEAFF. CDR3 in DNA: TGTGCCATCGGAACATCGGACAACAGCGAAGCTTTCTTT.

The chain couples TRBV9 to TRBJ2-2; TRBD2 matches at 8 bases. Germline V CDR1 and CDR2: SGDLS, YYNGEE. The trim removed 4 bases at V and 4 bases at J, leaving 6 bases unmatched. The CDR3 loop spans 15 amino acids. The CDR3 coding sequence is TGTGCCAGCAGCTTCGGCGGGGGGACCACCGGGGAGCTGTTTTTT. Its translation: CASSFGGGTTGELFF.

The chain employs TRBV5-4 and TRBJ1-1, with D tentatively TRBD1 (6 bases). The CDR3 runs to 15 residues. V dropped 4 bases and J dropped 5 bases, with 18 bases sitting between them. Germline CDR1 is SGHNT and CDR2 is YYREEE (reference sequence). DNA for the CDR3: TGTGCCAGCAGCCTACCTCAGGGGAGTAGGACTGAAGCTTTCTTT. It specifies CASSLPQGSRTEAFF.

The rearrangement joins TRBV5-1 to TRBJ2-4, with 10 bases matching TRBD2. J was trimmed by 7 bases and V by 1 base; bases with no gene match: 11. Germline V gene data show CDR1 as SGHRS and CDR2 as YFSETQ. The CDR3 is made up of 17 amino acids. CDR3 in amino acids: CASSLTHRTSGVNIQYF. The CDR3 DNA reads as TGCGCCAGCAGCTTGACCCATCGTACTAGCGGGGTGAACATTCAGTACTTC.

V and J are TRBV27 and TRBJ1-2, with a weak D call TRBD1 (5 bases). V lost 5 bases and J 6 bases, leaving 16 bases between the germline ends. Per the germline V gene, CDR1 is MNHEY and CDR2 is SMNVEV (reference sequence). The CDR3 sequence is 14 residues long. The chain's CDR3 is CASSRRGGENGYTF. The CDR3 DNA is TGTGCCAGCAGTAGGCGGGGGGGTGAGAATGGCTACACCTTC.

The CDR3 loop reads CASSLRDSSYNEQFF. In DNA, the CDR3 is TGTGCCAGCAGTCTTAGGGACAGCTCCTACAATGAGCAGTTCTTC. V usage is TRBV6-6 and J usage is TRBJ2-1; TRBD1 agrees at 7 bases. The V gene's germline CDR1 is MNHNY and CDR2 SVGAGI (reference sequence). The CDR3 has 15 amino acids. Trimming took 5 bases from V and 0 from J; bases not matched to a gene: 4.

This chain links TRBV6-6 with TRBJ1-2, with 7 bases that match TRBD1. V trimming: 6 bases; J trimming: 6 bases; junction bases outside the gene matches: 7. CDR3 length: 13 residues. CDR1 is MNHNY and CDR2 is SVGAGI in the germline V gene (reference sequence). The CDR3 sequence: CASRDRQMDGYTF. The CDR3 DNA reads TGTGCCAGCAGGGACAGGCAGATGGATGGCTACACCTTC.

The CDR3 DNA reads as TGTGCCAGTAGACAAACAGGGGTGAATCAGCCCCAGCATTTT. Translated, it gives CASRQTGVNQPQHF. The V call is TRBV19, the J call TRBJ1-5, with 7 bases fitting TRBD1. The CDR3 spans 14 residues. After removal of 6 bases from V and 4 bases from J, the junction contained 6 bases not matched to a gene. CDR1 LNHDA and CDR2 SQIVND come from the germline V gene (reference sequence).